This TCR beta chain was observed in a study of T cells in Graves' hyperthyroidism and ophthalmopathy. Regarding the study as a whole: Ophthalmopathy onset followed model prediction by a median about 6.9 months.

The TCR beta CDR3 regions underwent amplification using RNA transcripts as the source. HTBI primers were used for first-round RT-PCR of the TCR CDR3. TCRdb used MiXCR to reprocess the multiplex PCR reads, holding one entry per CDR3 protein. The data hold hundreds of thousands of distinct CDR3 sequences, with approximately 23% observed a single time. This clonotype was observed a single time. Its antigen remains unidentified. Given a much more abundant clone one base away, this may be a read error. The J segment lost 6 bases and the V segment lost 5 bases, leaving 7 bases of the junction unmatched. The CDR3 length is 13 residues. Germline V CDR1 and CDR2: DFQATT, SNEGSKA (reference sequence).

The rearrangement links TRBV20-1 to TRBJ2-3, with 8 bases lining up with TRBD2. The sequencing sample was made of blood. The TCR comes from a woman between 65 and 79 years old with Graves' ophthalmopathy. Here the CDR3 reads CSAGLAGRDTQYF. The CDR3 region has the DNA TGCAGTGCTGGGCTAGCGGGCAGGGATACGCAGTATTTT.